This T cell receptor (beta chain) was captured in a study of cytomegalovirus exposure and HLA in healthy donors. Study-level findings and limits: After further analysis at a later stage, roughly 15,000 TCR beta sequences were associated with HLA alleles at 0.05 false discovery rate. Available immune exposure information was restricted to CMV serostatus only. As a later analysis revealed, most CMV-associated TCR beta chains appeared HLA-restricted. When the data were analyzed later, several of the most significant clusters appeared to be linked to common viral pathogens.

Vbeta (60) and Jbeta (13) primers were used in the PCR. The data were produced by immunoSEQ multiplex PCR, yet TCRdb's version contains in-frame clones alone and is incomplete. The sample yields around 220,000 clones, 83% seen once. This CDR3 is 13 amino acids long. Germline CDR1 is SEHNR and CDR2 is FQNEAQ (reference sequence). Trimming took 4 bases from V and 7 from J, leaving 14 bases between them. As to this clone: Its target is not known.

The V gene is TRBV7-9, the J gene TRBJ2-7, with a possible D match to TRBD1 (6 bases). The material sequenced was PBMCs. The sequence came from a girl between 5 and 17 years old in good health and CMV-seronegative. CDR3 coding DNA: TGTGCCAGCAGCTCCGGGACATCGAAAGAGCAGTACTTC. Encoded protein: CASSSGTSKEQYF.